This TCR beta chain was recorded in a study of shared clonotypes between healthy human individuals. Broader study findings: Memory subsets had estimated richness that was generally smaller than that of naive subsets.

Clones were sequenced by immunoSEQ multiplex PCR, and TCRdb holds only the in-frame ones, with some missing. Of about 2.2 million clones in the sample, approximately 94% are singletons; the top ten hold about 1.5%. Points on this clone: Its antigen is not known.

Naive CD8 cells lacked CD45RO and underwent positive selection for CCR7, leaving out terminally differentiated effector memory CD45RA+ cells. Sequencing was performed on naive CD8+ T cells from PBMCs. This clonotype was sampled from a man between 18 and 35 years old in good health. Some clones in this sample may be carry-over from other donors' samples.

The CDR3 nucleotides are TGTGCCTGGAGTGGGGGGACAGGGCTAAACGAGCAGTACTTC. It codes for CAWSGGTGLNEQYF. The J gene is TRBJ2-7, the V gene TRBV30; TRBD1 matches at 9 bases. V gave up 1 base and J gave up 5 bases; unmatched junction bases: 6. The CDR3 spans 14 residues. The V gene's germline CDR1 is GTSNPN and CDR2 SVGIG (reference sequence). Based on the CDR3 plus reference TRBV30 and TRBJ2-7, the full variable domain is SQTIHQWPATLVQPVGSPLSLECTVEGTSNPNLYWYRQAAGRGLQLLFYSVGIGQISSEVPQNLSASRPQDRQFILSSKKLLLSDSGFYLCAWSGGTGLNEQYFGPGTRLTVT.